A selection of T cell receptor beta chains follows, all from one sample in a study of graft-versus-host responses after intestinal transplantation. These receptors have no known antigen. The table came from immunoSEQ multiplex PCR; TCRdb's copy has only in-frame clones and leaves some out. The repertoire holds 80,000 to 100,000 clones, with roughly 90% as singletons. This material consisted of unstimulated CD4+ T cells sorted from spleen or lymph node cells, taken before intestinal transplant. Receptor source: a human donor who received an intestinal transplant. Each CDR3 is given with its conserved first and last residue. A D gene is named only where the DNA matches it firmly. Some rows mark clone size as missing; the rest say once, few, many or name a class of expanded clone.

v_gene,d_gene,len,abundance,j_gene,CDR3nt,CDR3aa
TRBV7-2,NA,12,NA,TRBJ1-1,TGTGCCAGCAGCTTAGGACGGGCTGAAGCTTTCTTT,CASSLGRAEAFF
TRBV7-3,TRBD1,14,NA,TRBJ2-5,TGTGCCAGCAGCGTGACAGGGGGCGAAGAGACCCAGTACTTC,CASSVTGGEETQYF
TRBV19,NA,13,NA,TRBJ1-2,TGTGCCAGTAGTATCCACAGGGCTGGCGGCTACACCTTC,CASSIHRAGGYTF
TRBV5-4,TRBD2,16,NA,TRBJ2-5,TGTGCCAGCAGCCGACCAGTAAGCGGGGGGCGGGAGACCCAGTACTTC,CASSRPVSGGRETQYF
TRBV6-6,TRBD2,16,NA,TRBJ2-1,TGTGCCAGCACGGCCCCCATGGGACTAGCTTCTCATGAGCAGTTCTTC,CASTAPMGLASHEQFF
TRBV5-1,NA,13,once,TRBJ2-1,TGCGCCAGCAGTCCCAGGGATCTCGATGAGCAGTTCTTC,CASSPRDLDEQFF
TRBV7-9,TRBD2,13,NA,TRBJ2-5,TGTGCCAGCAGCCCTGGGACTACGGAGACCCAGTACTTC,CASSPGTTETQYF
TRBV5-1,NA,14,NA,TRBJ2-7,TGCGCCAGCAGCCCCGGACTTCTTTCCTACGAGCAGTACTTC,CASSPGLLSYEQYF
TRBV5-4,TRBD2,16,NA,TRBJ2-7,TGTGCCAGCAGCGGGGCCGGGACTAGCGGAACATACGAGCAGTACTTC,CASSGAGTSGTYEQYF
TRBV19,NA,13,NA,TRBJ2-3,TGTGCCAGTAGCCGGGGGGCTGGAGATACGCAGTATTTT,CASSRGAGDTQYF
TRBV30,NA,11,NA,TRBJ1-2,TGTGCCTGGACGTTCGGACAGCTATACACCTTC,CAWTFGQLYTF
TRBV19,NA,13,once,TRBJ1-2,TGTGCCAGTAGTCCCAAGACACTCTATGGCTACACCTTC,CASSPKTLYGYTF
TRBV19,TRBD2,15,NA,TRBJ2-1,TGTGCCAGTAGTATGAAAGGGGAGGGGTACAATGAGCAGTTCTTC,CASSMKGEGYNEQFF
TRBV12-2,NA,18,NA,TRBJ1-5,TGTGCAAGTCGCTTAGGACCTCGGACAGGGTGGAGCAATCAGCCCCAGCATTTT,CASRLGPRTGWSNQPQHF
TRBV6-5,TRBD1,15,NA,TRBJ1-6,TGTGCCAGCAGTTGGACAGGGGGCTATAATTCACCCCTCCACTTT,CASSWTGGYNSPLHF
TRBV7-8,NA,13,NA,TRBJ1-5,TGTGCCAGCAGCGCCGCGCTGAGTCAGCCCCAGCATTTT,CASSAALSQPQHF
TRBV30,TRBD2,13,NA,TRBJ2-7,TGTGCCTGCCCAGGGAGGGCTGGGTACGAGCAGTACTTC,CACPGRAGYEQYF
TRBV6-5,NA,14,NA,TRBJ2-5,TGTGCCAGCGCGGCCCGCACACCTCAAGAGACCCAGTACTTC,CASAARTPQETQYF
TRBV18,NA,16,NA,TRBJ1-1,TGTGCCAGCTCACCCCGACAGGCCACCACGAACACTGAAGCTTTCTTT,CASSPRQATTNTEAFF
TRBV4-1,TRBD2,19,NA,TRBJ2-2,TGCGCCAGCAGCCAAGGGGTGATTACTAGCGGGAGGAACACCGGGGAGCTGTTTTTT,CASSQGVITSGRNTGELFF
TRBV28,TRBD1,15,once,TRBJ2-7,TGTGCCATCCTCAAAACCGGGACAGGGGGCCACGAGCAGTACTTC,CAILKTGTGGHEQYF
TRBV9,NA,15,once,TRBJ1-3,TGTGCCAGCAGCCCCCAGGGAGGCGCTGGAAACACCATATATTTT,CASSPQGGAGNTIYF
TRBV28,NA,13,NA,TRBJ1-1,TGTGCCAGCTCCGTGCCGGGGAACACTGAAGCTTTCTTT,CASSVPGNTEAFF
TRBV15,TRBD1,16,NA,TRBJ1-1,TGTGCCACCAGCAGTGTTCAGGGGGCTGGGAACACTGAAGCTTTCTTT,CATSSVQGAGNTEAFF
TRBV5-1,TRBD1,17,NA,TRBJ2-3,TGCGCCAGCTGCCAAACCCCGGGACAGGTTAGCACAGATACGCAGTATTTT,CASCQTPGQVSTDTQYF
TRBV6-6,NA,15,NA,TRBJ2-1,TGTGCCAGCAGTTACATGCGAGGTTCCTACAATGAGCAGTTCTTC,CASSYMRGSYNEQFF
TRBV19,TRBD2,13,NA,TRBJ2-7,TGTGCCAGTAGTAAGACTAGCGCCTACGAGCAGTACTTC,CASSKTSAYEQYF
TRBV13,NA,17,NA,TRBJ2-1,TGTGCCAGCAGCCAAAAATGGACAGCCCAGGCCTACAATGAGCAGTTCTTC,CASSQKWTAQAYNEQFF
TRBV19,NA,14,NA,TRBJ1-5,TGTGCCAGTAGTAGGGGGAGCGGGAATCAGCCCCAGCATTTT,CASSRGSGNQPQHF
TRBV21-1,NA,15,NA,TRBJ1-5,TGTGCCAGCAGCATCAACCTGACAGGAGAGCAGCCCCAGCATTTT,CASSINLTGEQPQHF
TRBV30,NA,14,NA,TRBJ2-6,TGTGCCTGGAGTTTAGGGGCTGGGGCCAACGTCCTGACTTTC,CAWSLGAGANVLTF
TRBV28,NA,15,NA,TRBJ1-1,TGTGCCAGCAGTTTCGGGGGTACAGGAAACACTGAAGCTTTCTTT,CASSFGGTGNTEAFF
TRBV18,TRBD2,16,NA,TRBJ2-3,TGTGCCAGCTCACCCAAGACTAGCGGGATCCCGGATACGCAGTATTTT,CASSPKTSGIPDTQYF
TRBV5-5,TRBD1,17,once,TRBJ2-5,TGTGCCAGCAGCCATATACATGACAGGGGCGAAGGAGAGACCCAGTACTTC,CASSHIHDRGEGETQYF
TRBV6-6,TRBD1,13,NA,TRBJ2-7,TGTGCCAGCAGACAGGGGGGCTTAGGGGAGCAGTACTTC,CASRQGGLGEQYF
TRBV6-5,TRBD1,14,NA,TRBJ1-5,TGTGCCAGCAGCAGAGACAGGGCGCCTCAGCCCCAGCATTTT,CASSRDRAPQPQHF
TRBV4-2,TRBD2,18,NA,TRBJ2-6,TGTGCCAGCAGCCTGTCCGGGACTAGCGGGTCTGGGGCCAACGTCCTGACTTTC,CASSLSGTSGSGANVLTF
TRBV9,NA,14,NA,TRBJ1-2,TGTGCCAGCAGCGTAGACTTACGGAACTATGGCTACACCTTC,CASSVDLRNYGYTF
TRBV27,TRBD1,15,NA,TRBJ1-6,TGTGCCAGCATCCGGACCGGGACAGGGAATTCACCCCTCCACTTT,CASIRTGTGNSPLHF
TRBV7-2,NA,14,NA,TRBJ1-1,TGTGCCAGCAGCCAGGCGGGGGGCTGGGCTGAAGCTTTCTTT,CASSQAGGWAEAFF
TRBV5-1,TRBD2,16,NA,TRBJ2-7,TGCGCCAGCAGCGCCGCGGGACTAGCTGGGGCGATCGAGCAGTACTTC,CASSAAGLAGAIEQYF
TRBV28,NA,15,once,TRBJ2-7,TGTGCCAGCAGTTTATTCAGGCGGGCTTCCTACGAGCAGTACTTC,CASSLFRRASYEQYF
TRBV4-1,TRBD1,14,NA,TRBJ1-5,TGCGCCAGCAGCCCTGGACAGGGGAGGAAGCCCCAGCATTTT,CASSPGQGRKPQHF
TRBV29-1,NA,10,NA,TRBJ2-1,TGCAGCGTGGAGGTAAATGAGCAGTTCTTC,CSVEVNEQFF
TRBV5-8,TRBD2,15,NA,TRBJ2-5,TGTGCCAGCACCCCTAGCGGGGGGTACCAAGAGACCCAGTACTTC,CASTPSGGYQETQYF
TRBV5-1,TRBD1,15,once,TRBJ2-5,TGCGCCAGCAGCTGGGACGACAGGGTTGGGGAGACCCAGTACTTC,CASSWDDRVGETQYF
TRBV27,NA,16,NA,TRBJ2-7,TGTGCCAGCAGTTCTCACCAACCCTCGGCGGGCTACGAGCAGTACTTC,CASSSHQPSAGYEQYF
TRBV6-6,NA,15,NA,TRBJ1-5,TGTGCCAGTCGACTAGAATGGGGTGGCAATCAGCCCCAGCATTTT,CASRLEWGGNQPQHF
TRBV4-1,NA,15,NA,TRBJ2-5,TGCGCCAGCAGCCAAACGACTCTTCGCCAAGAGACCCAGTACTTC,CASSQTTLRQETQYF
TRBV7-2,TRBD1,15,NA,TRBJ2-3,TGTGCCAGCAGCTCCAGACAGGGGCCCCTAAATACGCAGTATTTT,CASSSRQGPLNTQYF
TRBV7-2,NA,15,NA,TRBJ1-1,TGTGCCAGCAGCTTAGGAACGGACAGGAACACTGAAGCTTTCTTT,CASSLGTDRNTEAFF
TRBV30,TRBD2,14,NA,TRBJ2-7,TGTGCCTGCAAGCCACTAGCGCTCTCCTACGAGCAGTACTTC,CACKPLALSYEQYF
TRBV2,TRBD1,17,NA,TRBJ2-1,TGTGCCAGCAGTGAATCTAACCCTTACAGGGGGTACAATGAGCAGTTCTTC,CASSESNPYRGYNEQFF
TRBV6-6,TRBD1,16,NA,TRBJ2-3,TGTGCCAGCAGTTATAGACAGGGAGTAGCAACAGATACGCAGTATTTT,CASSYRQGVATDTQYF